The 7 T cell receptor beta chains below come from one sample, sequenced in a study of T cell responses to AZD1222 COVID-19 vaccine. The data were produced by immunoSEQ multiplex PCR, yet TCRdb's version contains in-frame clones alone and is incomplete. The table has more than 70,000 clones, 85% seen once. This specimen consisted of peripheral blood, obtained on day 0 of AZD1222 vaccination. The source of these receptors is an adult in good health.

The chain has TRBV5-1 and TRBJ1-1; D not certain. This CDR3 has 14 residues. Germline V CDR1 and CDR2: SGHRS, YFSETQ. V lost 4 bases to trimming and J lost 1 base, with 11 bases between them. The CDR3 DNA reads as TGCGCCAGCAGCCAACCTCTGGGGAACACTGAAGCTTTCTTT. Its translation is CASSQPLGNTEAFF.

The genes are TRBV5-4 and TRBJ1-3; D is perhaps TRBD1 (6 bases). Germline V lookup: CDR1 SGHNT, CDR2 YYREEE (reference sequence). Trimming left V 6 bases short and J 1 base short, with 14 bases between. There are 15 residues in the CDR3. The CDR3 DNA follows: TGTGCCAGCACCCCCGGGGGCGGATCTGGAAACACCATATATTTT. Encoded protein: CASTPGGGSGNTIYF.

The chain carries TRBV19 and TRBJ2-7; TRBD2 might be the D (6 bases). Trimming pared 8 bases from V and 7 bases from J, leaving 15 bases between. Germline V gene sequence: CDR1 LNHDA, CDR2 SQIVND (reference sequence). This CDR3 has 12 residues. The CDR3 DNA reads TGTGCCAGTGGGGGGAAGCCGTGGGAGCAGTACTTC. This codes for CASGGKPWEQYF. The full variable domain, rest sourced from reference TRBV19 and TRBJ2-7, is DGGITQSPKYLFRKEGQNVTLSCEQNLNHDAMYWYRQDPGQGLRLIYYSQIVNDFQKGDIAEGYSVSREKKESFPLTVTSAQKNPTAFYLCASGGKPWEQYFGPGTRLTVT.

J is TRBJ1-1 and V is TRBV10-3; possible D gene TRBD1, 6 bases. CDR1 and CDR2 (germline): ENHRY, SYGVKD. The ends were cut back, 10 bases at V and 3 bases at J, with 12 bases in the middle. The CDR3 extends over 12 amino acids. The CDR3 coding sequence is TGTGCCACTAGAGGGGGGTACACTGAAGCTTTCTTT. Translated: CATRGGYTEAFF.

The J gene is TRBJ1-1, the V gene TRBV11-1; D is ambiguous. The CDR3 has 14 residues. CDR1 and CDR2 from the germline V gene are SGHAT and FQDESV (reference sequence). The ends were cut back, 9 bases at V and 0 bases at J, with 14 bases in the middle. CDR3 bases: TGTGCCAGTCGTCGATTGGAGCTGAACACTGAAGCTTTCTTT. It encodes CASRRLELNTEAFF.

The V gene is TRBV14, the J gene TRBJ2-1; a possible D gene is TRBD2 (5 bases). This CDR3 region has 16 residues. The germline V gene encodes CDR1 SGHDN and CDR2 FVKESK. V shed 1 base and J shed 9 bases, with 19 bases lying between them. CDR3 in amino acids: CASSQGVVAFEGEQFF. CDR3 bases: TGTGCCAGCAGCCAAGGGGTGGTAGCGTTCGAGGGTGAGCAGTTCTTC.

This sequence joins TRBV7-2 and TRBJ2-5, with 10 bases identical to TRBD1. Germline CDR1 and CDR2: SGHTA and FQGNSA. This CDR3 comprises 14 residues. V gave up 4 bases and J gave up 5 bases; unmatched junction bases: 4. CDR3 DNA: TGTGCCAGCAGCTCGGGACAGGGGAGTGAGACCCAGTACTTC. Translated: CASSSGQGSETQYF.